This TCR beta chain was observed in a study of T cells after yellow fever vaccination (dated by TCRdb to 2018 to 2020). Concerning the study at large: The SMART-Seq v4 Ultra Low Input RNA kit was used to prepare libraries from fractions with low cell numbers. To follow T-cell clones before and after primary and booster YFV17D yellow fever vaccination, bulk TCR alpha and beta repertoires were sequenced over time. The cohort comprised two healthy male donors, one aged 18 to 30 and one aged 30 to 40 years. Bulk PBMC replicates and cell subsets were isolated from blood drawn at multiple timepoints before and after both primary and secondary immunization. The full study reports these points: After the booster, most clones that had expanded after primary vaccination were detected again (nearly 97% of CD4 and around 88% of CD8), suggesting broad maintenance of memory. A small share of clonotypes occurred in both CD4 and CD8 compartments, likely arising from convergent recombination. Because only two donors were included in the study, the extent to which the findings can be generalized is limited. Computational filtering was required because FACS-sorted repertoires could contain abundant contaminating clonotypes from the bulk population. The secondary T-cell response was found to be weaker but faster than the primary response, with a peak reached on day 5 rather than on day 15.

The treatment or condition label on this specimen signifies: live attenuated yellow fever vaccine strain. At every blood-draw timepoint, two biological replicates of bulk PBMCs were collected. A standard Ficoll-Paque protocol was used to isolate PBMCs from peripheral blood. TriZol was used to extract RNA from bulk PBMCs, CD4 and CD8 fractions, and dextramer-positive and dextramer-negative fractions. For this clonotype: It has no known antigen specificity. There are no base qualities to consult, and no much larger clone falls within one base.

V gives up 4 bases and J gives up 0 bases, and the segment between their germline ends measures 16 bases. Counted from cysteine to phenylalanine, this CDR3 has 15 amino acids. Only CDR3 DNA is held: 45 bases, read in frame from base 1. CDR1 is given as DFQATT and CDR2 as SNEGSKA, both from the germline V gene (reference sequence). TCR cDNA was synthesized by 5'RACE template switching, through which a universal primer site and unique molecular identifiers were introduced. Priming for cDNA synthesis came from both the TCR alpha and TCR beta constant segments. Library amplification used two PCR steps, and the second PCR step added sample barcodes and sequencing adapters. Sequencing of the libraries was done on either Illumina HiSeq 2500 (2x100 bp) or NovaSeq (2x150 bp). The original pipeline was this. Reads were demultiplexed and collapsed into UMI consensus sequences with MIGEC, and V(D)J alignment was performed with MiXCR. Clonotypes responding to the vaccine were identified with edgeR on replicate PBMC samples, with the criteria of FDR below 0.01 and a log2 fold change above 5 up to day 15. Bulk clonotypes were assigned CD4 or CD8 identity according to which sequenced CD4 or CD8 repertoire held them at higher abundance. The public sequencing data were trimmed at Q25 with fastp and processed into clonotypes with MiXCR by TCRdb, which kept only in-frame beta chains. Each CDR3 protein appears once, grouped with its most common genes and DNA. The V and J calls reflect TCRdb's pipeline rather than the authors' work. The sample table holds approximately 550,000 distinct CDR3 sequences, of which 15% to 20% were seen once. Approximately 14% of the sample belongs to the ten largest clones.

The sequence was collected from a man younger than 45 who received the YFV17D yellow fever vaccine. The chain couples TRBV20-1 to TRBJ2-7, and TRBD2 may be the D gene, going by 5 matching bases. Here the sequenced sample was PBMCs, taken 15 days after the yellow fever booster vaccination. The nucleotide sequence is TGCAGTGCTAAAGACGGGCGGGTTAGCTCCTACGAGCAGTACTTC. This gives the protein CSAKDGRVSSYEQYF.